The 13 T cell receptor beta chains below were found in one sample sequenced in a study of blood T cell repertoires in COVID-19. Profiled with immunoSEQ multiplex PCR; TCRdb holds only in-frame clones, not every one. This sample has 240,000 or so clones; approximately 84% occur once, and the top ten carry 1.9%. Sequencing used peripheral blood. Every receptor here comes from a woman of 80 years or more with acute or convalescent COVID-19.

The chain recombines TRBV6-1 with TRBJ2-1, with a possible D match to TRBD2 (7 bases). Germline CDR1 and CDR2: MNHNS and SASEGT. V was clipped by 2 bases and J by 15 bases, with 20 bases between them. The CDR3 totals 14 residues. The CDR3 sequence is CASSEPQGRETPFF. CDR3 DNA sequence: TGTGCCAGCAGTGAACCCCAGGGGCGGGAGACACCGTTCTTC.

This chain connects TRBV11-2 to TRBJ2-3, with a possible D match to TRBD2 (5 bases). V was trimmed by 0 bases and J by 6 bases, leaving 13 bases between them. The CDR3 is made up of 15 amino acids. CDR1 and CDR2 (germline): SGHAT, FQNNGV. CDR3: CASSLDRMGVDTQYF. CDR3 sequence (DNA): TGTGCCAGCAGCTTAGATCGGATGGGAGTGGATACGCAGTATTTT.

The chain couples TRBV23-1 to TRBJ1-3; 8 bases line up with TRBD1. TRBV23-1 is recorded as an ORF, its role being uncertain. Losses at the gene ends were 0 bases for V and 0 bases for J; bases not matched to a gene: 19. The CDR3 runs 22 residues. The CDR3 reads CASSQSGGGTGGNGLSGNTIYF. CDR3 DNA sequence: TGCGCCAGCAGTCAATCCGGTGGGGGGACAGGTGGGAACGGTCTCTCTGGAAACACCATATATTTT.

The chain uses TRBV28 and TRBJ2-1; 8 bases map to TRBD1. This CDR3 spans 14 amino acids. The germline gives CDR1 MDHEN, CDR2 SYDVKM. The CDR3 loop reads CPQPLPGQEGEQFF. The CDR3, as DNA: TGTCCCCAGCCCCTCCCGGGACAGGAAGGTGAGCAGTTCTTC.

CDR3 nucleotide sequence: TGTGCCAGCAGCCGCGGGGACGGCACTGAAGCTTTCTTT. Protein: CASSRGDGTEAFF. V usage is TRBV3-1 (or the pseudogene TRBV3-2) and J usage is TRBJ1-1; tentatively, D is TRBD1 (5 bases). Germline V gene data show CDR1 as LGHDT and CDR2 as YNNKEL (reference sequence). With 4 bases removed from V and 4 bases from J, the gap between germline ends came to 10 bases. There are 13 residues in the CDR3.

This chain uses TRBV15 with TRBJ2-1, with 8 bases fitting TRBD2. Germline V gene sequence: CDR1 LNHNV, CDR2 YYDKDF (reference sequence). This CDR3 spans 14 amino acids. J gave up 6 bases and V 3 bases, and 4 bases lay outside the gene matches. In nucleotides, the CDR3 is TGTGCCACCAGCAGCTACGCGGGGGGCAATGAGCAGTTCTTC. Translated: CATSSYAGGNEQFF. Using reference TRBV15 and TRBJ2-1 for the parts outside the CDR3, the full variable domain is DAMVIQNPRYQVTQFGKPVTLSCSQTLNHNVMYWYQQKSSQAPKLLFHYYDKDFNNEADTPDNFQSRRPNTSFCFLDIRSPGLGDTAMYLCATSSYAGGNEQFFGPGTRLTVL.

The chain uses TRBV4-1 and TRBJ2-2; a weak D match, TRBD1 (5 bases). The germline gives CDR1 MGHRA, CDR2 YSYEKL. The CDR3 has 17 residues. Trimming took 0 bases from V and 6 from J, leaving 17 bases between them. The CDR3 is CASSQDQKGFVAGELFF. As DNA, the CDR3 is TGCGCCAGCAGCCAAGATCAGAAGGGGTTTGTTGCCGGGGAGCTGTTTTTT.

The rearrangement uses TRBV9 and TRBJ2-7; D is unresolved. This CDR3 is built from 13 residues. Looked up from germline, CDR1 is SGDLS and CDR2 is YYNGEE. Trimming shortened V by 4 bases and J by 7 bases, and 15 bases separated the two germline ends. CDR3 sequence reads: CASSLSNLGEQYF. The CDR3 DNA is TGTGCCAGCAGCCTTTCTAACCTCGGTGAGCAGTACTTC.

The chain joins TRBV4-3 to TRBJ1-2; no clear D gene. Per the germline V gene, CDR1 is LGHNA and CDR2 is YSLEER. The CDR3 loop spans 15 amino acids. V lost 4 bases to trimming and J lost 6 bases, with 18 bases between them. CDR3 sequence: CASSPQWEGRNGYTF. The DNA for the CDR3 is TGCGCCAGCAGCCCCCAGTGGGAGGGAAGGAATGGCTACACCTTC.

This sequence joins TRBV30 and TRBJ2-3, with 7 nucleotides matching TRBD2. V shed 4 bases, J shed 5 bases, and the junction held 9 bases outside the gene matches. Germline V lookup: CDR1 GTSNPN, CDR2 SVGIG (reference sequence). CDR3 length equals 14 residues. CDR3 sequence (DNA): TGTGCCTGGAATCTTAGAGGGAGGGGAGATACGCAGTATTTT. This gives the protein CAWNLRGRGDTQYF. The full variable domain, completed using reference TRBV30 and TRBJ2-3, is SQTIHQWPATLVQPVGSPLSLECTVEGTSNPNLYWYRQAAGRGLQLLFYSVGIGQISSEVPQNLSASRPQDRQFILSSKKLLLSDSGFYLCAWNLRGRGDTQYFGPGTRLTVL.

This clone has a handful of counts. The chain carries TRBV9 and TRBJ2-3, with 8 bases fitting TRBD1. The CDR3 has 15 residues. Per the germline V gene, CDR1 is SGDLS and CDR2 is YYNGEE. V dropped 3 bases and J dropped 4; count of bases not matched to a gene: 7. The DNA for the CDR3 is TGTGCCAGCAGCGAGGGGCAGGGGGCCTCAGATACGCAGTATTTT. This codes for CASSEGQGASDTQYF.

The chain couples TRBV15 to TRBJ1-5; 8 bases line up with TRBD1. V was clipped by 1 base and J by 7 bases; unmatched bases: 6. Germline CDR1 is LNHNV and CDR2 is YYDKDF (reference sequence). This CDR3 comprises 15 residues. The CDR3 DNA sequence: TGTGCCACCAGCAGAGCCCCAGGGGGCAGGCAGCCCCAGCATTTT. It translates to CATSRAPGGRQPQHF.

V usage is TRBV18 and J usage is TRBJ2-7; no clear D. Germline lookup yields CDR1 KGHSH and CDR2 LQKENI. Trimming pared 3 bases from V and 5 bases from J, leaving 11 bases between. The length of the CDR3 is 13 residues. The DNA of the CDR3 is TGTGCCAGCTCACCTCCTTCCGGAGACGAGCAGTACTTC. Translating gives CASSPPSGDEQYF.